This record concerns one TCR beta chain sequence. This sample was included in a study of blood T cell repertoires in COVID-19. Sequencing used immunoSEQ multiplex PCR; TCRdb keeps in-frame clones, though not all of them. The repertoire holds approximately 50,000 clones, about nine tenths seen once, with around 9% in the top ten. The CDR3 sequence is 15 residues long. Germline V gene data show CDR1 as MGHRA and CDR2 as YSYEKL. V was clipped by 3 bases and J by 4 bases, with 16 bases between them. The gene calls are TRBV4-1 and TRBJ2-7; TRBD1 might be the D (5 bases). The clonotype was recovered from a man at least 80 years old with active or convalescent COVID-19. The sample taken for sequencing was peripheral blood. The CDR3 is CASSHLSHGAYEQYF. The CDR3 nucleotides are TGCGCCAGCAGCCACCTTTCGCATGGGGCTTACGAGCAGTACTTC.